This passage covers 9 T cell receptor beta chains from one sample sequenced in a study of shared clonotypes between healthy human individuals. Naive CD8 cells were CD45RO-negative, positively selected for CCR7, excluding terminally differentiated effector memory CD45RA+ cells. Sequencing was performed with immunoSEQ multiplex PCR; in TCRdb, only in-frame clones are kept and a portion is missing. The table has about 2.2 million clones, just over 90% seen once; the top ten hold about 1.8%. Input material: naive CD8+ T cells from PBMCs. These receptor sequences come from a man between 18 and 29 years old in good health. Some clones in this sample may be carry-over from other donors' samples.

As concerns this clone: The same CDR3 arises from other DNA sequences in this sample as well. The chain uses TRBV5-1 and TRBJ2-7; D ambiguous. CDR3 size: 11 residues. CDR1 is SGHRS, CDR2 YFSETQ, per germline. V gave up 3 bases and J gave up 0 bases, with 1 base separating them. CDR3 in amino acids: CASSSSYEQYF. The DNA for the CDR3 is TGCGCCAGCAGCTCCTCCTACGAGCAGTACTTC.

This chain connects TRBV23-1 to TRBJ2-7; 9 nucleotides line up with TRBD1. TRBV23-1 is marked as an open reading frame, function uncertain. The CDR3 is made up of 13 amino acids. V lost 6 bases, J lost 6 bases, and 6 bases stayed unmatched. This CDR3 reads CASRVMTGGEQYF. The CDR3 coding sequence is TGCGCCAGCAGGGTAATGACAGGGGGCGAGCAGTACTTC.

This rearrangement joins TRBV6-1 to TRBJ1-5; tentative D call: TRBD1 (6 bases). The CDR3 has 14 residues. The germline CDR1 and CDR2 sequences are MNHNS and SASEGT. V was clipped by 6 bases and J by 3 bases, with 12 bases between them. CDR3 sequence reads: CASSPRGFNQPQHF. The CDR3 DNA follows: TGTGCCAGCAGCCCCAGGGGCTTCAATCAGCCCCAGCATTTT.

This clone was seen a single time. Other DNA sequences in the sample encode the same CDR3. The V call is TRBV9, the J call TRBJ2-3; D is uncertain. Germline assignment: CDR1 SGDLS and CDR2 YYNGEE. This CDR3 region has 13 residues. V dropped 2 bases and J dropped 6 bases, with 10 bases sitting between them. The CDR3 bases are TGTGCCAGCAGCGTGGTGAGTGGCGATACGCAGTATTTT. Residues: CASSVVSGDTQYF.

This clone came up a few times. The CDR3 region is CASIEGTPNSNQPQHF. DNA of the CDR3: TGTGCCAGCATCGAAGGGACACCGAATAGCAATCAGCCCCAGCATTTT. The V call is TRBV28, the J call TRBJ1-5, with a tentative D call TRBD1 (6 bases). From germline, CDR1 is MDHEN and CDR2 SYDVKM. CDR3 length: 16 residues. The germline V and J ends were trimmed by 7 bases and 0 bases, with 16 bases remaining between them.

CDR3 protein: CASSYKTANTEAFF. CDR3 in DNA: TGTGCCAGCAGTTATAAGACGGCGAACACTGAAGCTTTCTTT. V usage is TRBV6-5 and J usage is TRBJ1-1; the D is unclear. The germline CDR1 and CDR2 sequences are MNHEY and SVGAGI. Between the trimmed V and J ends, which lost 3 bases and 1 base, there was a span of 9 bases. CDR3 size: 14 residues.

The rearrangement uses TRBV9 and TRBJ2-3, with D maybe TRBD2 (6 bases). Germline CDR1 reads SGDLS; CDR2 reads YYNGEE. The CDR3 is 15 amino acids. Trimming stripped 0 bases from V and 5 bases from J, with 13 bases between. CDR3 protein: CASSVAGTWKDTQYF. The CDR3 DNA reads TGTGCCAGCAGCGTAGCCGGGACTTGGAAAGATACGCAGTATTTT.

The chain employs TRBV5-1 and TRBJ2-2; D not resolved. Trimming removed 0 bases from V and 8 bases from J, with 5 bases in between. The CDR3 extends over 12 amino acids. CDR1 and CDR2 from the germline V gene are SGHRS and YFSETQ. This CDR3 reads CASSLGRGELFF. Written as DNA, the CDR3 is TGCGCCAGCAGCTTGGGGCGAGGGGAGCTGTTTTTT.

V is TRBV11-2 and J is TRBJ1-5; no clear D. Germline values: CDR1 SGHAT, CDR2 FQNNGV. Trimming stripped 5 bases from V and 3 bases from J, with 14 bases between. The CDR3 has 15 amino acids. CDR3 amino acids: CASSPGVGFNQPQHF. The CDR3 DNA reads TGTGCCAGCAGCCCCGGGGTGGGGTTCAATCAGCCCCAGCATTTT.